The sequence of this T cell receptor (beta chain) was determined in a study of cytomegalovirus exposure and HLA in healthy donors. Germline V gene sequence: CDR1 LNHDA, CDR2 SQIVND (reference sequence). Trimming removed 4 bases from V and 1 base from J, with 23 bases in between. The CDR3 contains 19 residues. Note on this clone: Its antigen is not identified.

Whole-study findings and limits: It was approximately 150 TCR beta chains that were listed as cytomegalovirus-associated. The study carried out a later analysis of TCR beta sequences. It associated under 20,000 of them with specific HLA alleles at a false discovery rate of 0.05. Three chains tied to CMV proved CMV antigen-specific in vitro.

Donors were ostensibly healthy at sampling, although undocumented immune exposures were probable. The primer mix had 60 Vbeta and 13 Jbeta primers. Assay used: immunoSEQ multiplex PCR; TCRdb lists only in-frame clones, some missing. In the table there are some 150,000 clones, approximately 79% of which are singletons. The chain is built from TRBV19 and TRBJ2-1, with D perhaps matching TRBD2 (6 bases). What was sequenced was PBMCs. This sequence originates from a man between 45 and 60 years old in good health and CMV-seropositive. The CDR3, as DNA: TGTGCCAGTAGTACAAGTCCCGGGACGGGTGGGGGGTCCTACAATGAGCAGTTCTTC. This gives the protein CASSTSPGTGGGSYNEQFF.